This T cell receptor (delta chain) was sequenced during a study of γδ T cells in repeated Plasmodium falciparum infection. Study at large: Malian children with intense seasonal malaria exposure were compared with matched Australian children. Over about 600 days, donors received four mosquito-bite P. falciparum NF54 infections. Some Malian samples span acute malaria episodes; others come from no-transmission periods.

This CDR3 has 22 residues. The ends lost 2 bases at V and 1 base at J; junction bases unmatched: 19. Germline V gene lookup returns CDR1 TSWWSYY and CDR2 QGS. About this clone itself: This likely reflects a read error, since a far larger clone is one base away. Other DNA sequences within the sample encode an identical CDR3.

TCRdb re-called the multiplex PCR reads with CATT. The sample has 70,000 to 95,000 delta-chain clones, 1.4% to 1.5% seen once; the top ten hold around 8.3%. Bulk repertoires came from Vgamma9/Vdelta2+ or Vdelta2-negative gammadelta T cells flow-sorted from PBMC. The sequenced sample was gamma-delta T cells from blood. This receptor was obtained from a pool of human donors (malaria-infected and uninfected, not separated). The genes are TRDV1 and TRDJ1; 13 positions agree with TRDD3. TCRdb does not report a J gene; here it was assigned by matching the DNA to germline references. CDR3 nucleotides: TGTGCTCTTGGGGAAGATCGGCGCTCCCTGTACTGGGGGATACGCCTCACCGATAAACTCATCTTT. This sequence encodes CALGEDRRSLYWGIRLTDKLIF.